This T cell receptor beta chain was obtained from a study of cytomegalovirus exposure and HLA in healthy donors. Study findings and constraints: Associated with cytomegalovirus, according to the listing, were some 180 TCR beta chains.

Germline V gene lookup returns CDR1 ENHRY and CDR2 SYGVKD. CDR3 length equals 18 residues. Note on this clone: Its target is unknown.

Primers included in the PCR were 60 Vbeta and 13 Jbeta primers. Profiling relied on immunoSEQ multiplex PCR, and the TCRdb table lists in-frame clones only, not all of them. The sample holds 100,000 to 130,000 clones, more than 70% seen once. Sequencing input: PBMCs. This receptor was taken from a man aged 25-40 years in good health and CMV-seronegative. The chain couples TRBV10-3 to TRBJ2-5; the D is unclear. The J call may be wrong; the DNA end is better matched by TRBJ2-7. The CDR3 here is CAISTPDSELIPSYEQYF. As DNA, the CDR3 is TGTGCCATCAGCACCCCAGACTCAGAACTGATCCCCTCCTACGAGCAGTACTTC.